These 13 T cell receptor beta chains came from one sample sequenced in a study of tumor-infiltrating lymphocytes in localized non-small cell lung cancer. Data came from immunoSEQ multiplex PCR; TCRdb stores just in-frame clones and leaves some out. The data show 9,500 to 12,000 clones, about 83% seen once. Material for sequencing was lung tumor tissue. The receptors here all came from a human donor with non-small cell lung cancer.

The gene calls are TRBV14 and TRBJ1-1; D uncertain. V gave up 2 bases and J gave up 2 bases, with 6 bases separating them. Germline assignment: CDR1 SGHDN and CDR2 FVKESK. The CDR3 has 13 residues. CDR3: CASSQMRNTEAFF. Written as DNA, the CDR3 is TGTGCCAGCAGCCAAATGAGAAACACTGAAGCTTTCTTT.

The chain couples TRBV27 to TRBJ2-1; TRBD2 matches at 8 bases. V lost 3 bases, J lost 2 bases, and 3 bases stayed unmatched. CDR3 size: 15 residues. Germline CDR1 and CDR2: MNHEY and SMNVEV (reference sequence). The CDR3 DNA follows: TGTGCCAGCAGTTTGCGGGAGGTAACCTACAATGAGCAGTTCTTC. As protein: CASSLREVTYNEQFF.

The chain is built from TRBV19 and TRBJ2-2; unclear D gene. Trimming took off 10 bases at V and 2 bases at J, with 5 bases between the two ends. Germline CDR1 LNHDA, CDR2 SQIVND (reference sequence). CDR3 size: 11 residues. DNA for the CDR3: TGTGCCACCCGTAACACCGGGGAGCTGTTTTTT. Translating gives CATRNTGELFF.

The CDR3 protein is CASSLVRGPNEQFF. The CDR3 DNA follows: TGCGCCAGCAGCTTGGTTCGGGGGCCCAATGAGCAGTTCTTC. The J gene is TRBJ2-1, the V gene TRBV5-1; D is possibly TRBD1 or TRBD2 (6 bases each). The CDR3 length is 14 residues. V shed 0 bases and J shed 6 bases, with 10 bases lying between them. Per germline, CDR1 SGHRS and CDR2 YFSETQ.

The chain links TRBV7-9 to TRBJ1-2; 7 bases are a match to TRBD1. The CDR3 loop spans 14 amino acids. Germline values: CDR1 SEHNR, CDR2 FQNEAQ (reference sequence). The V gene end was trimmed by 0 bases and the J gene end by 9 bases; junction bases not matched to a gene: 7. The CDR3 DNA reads TGTGCCAGCAGCTTAGCGGAGGGGGCGCGGCGCTACACCTTC. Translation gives CASSLAEGARRYTF.

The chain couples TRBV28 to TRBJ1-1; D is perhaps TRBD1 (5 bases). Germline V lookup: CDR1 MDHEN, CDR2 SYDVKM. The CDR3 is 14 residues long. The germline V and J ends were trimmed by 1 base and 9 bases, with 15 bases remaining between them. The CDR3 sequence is CASSLFAGGAKAFF. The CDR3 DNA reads TGTGCCAGCAGTTTATTTGCCGGTGGGGCGAAAGCTTTCTTT.

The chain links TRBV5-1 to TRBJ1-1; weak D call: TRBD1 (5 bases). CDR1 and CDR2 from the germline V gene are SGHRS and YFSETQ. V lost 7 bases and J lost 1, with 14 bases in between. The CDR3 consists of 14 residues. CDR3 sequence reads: CASGAQTGNTEAFF. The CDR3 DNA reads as TGCGCCAGCGGGGCGCAGACTGGGAACACTGAAGCTTTCTTT.

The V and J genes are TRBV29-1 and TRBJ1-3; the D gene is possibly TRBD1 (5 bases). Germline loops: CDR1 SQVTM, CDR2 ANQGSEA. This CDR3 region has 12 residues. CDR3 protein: CIVGGAGNTIYF. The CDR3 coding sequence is TGCATCGTGGGGGGGGCTGGAAACACCATATATTTT.

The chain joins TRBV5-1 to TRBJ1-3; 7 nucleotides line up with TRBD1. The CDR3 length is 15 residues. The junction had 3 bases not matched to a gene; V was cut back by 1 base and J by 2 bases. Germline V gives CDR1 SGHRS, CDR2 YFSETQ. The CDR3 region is CASSLSGTAGNTIYF. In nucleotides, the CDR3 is TGCGCCAGCAGCTTGAGTGGGACAGCTGGAAACACCATATATTTT.

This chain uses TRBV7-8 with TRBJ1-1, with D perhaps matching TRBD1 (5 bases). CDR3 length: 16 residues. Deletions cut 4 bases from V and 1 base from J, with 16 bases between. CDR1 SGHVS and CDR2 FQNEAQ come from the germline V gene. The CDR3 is CASSSPGVGTNTEAFF. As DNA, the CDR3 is TGTGCCAGCAGCTCCCCGGGAGTAGGGACGAACACTGAAGCTTTCTTT.

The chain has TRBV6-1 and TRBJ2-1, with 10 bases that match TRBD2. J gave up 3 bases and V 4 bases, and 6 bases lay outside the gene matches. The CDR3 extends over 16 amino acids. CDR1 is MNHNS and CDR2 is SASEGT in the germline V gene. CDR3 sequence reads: CASSAITSGVYNEQFF. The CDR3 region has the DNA TGTGCCAGCAGTGCCATTACTAGCGGGGTCTACAATGAGCAGTTCTTC.

The DNA of the CDR3 is TGTGCCAGCAGCTTGAGGACAGGGAAGAGTGGGGATACGCAGTATTTT. Translation: CASSLRTGKSGDTQYF. J is TRBJ2-3 and V is TRBV5-4, with 8 positions matching TRBD1. Germline V CDR1 and CDR2: SGHNT, YYREEE (reference sequence). Trimming took 1 base from V and 6 from J; bases not matched to a gene: 10. The CDR3 has 16 amino acids.

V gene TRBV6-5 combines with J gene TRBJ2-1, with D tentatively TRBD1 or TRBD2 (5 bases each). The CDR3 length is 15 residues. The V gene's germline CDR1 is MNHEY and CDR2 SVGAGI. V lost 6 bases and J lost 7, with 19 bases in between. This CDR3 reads CASSRPGTPRNEQFF. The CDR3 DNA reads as TGTGCCAGCAGCCGACCCGGGACCCCGAGAAATGAGCAGTTCTTC.